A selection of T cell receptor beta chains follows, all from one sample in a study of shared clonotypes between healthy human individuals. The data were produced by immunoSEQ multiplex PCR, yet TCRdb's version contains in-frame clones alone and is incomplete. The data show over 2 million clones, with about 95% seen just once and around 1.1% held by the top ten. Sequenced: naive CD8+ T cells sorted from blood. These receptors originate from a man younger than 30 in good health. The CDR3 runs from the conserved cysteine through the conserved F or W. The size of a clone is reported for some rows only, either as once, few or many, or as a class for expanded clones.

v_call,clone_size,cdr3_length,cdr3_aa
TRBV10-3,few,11,CAIPFGGGYTF
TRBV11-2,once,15,CASSLDGGSYEWQYF
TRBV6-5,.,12,CASASGGYGYTF
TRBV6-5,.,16,CASSYSMGESTGELFF
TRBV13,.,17,CASSAYGGQGSTDTQYF
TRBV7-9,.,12,CASSLVADTQYF
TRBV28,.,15,CASSPDSISYYGYTF
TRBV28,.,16,CASSALLAGGPYEQYF
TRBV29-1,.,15,CSALRTVSGANVLTF
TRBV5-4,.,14,CASSWGARVEEQYF
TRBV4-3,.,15,CASSQDETGAYEQYF
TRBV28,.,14,CASSPDRGNYGYTF
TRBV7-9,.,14,CASSLLISGNTIYF
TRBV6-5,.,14,CASITGGGYNEQFF
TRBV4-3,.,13,CASSKYRGYEQFF
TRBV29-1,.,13,CSVEDLGENEAFF
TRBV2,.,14,CASSSGTGFGEQYF
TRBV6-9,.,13,CASSIVPAYEQYF
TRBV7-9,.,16,CASSLWTSGRLETQYF
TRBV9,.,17,CASSVGMFEHSAAEAFF
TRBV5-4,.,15,CASSSPGQGRNTIYF
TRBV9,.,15,CASSVERHPVDTQYF
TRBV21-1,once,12,CASQEMDTEAFF
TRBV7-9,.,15,CASSLAGGLGSPLHF
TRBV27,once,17,CASSFQPAEGFSYEQYF
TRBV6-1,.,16,CASSEAGGKDTGELFF
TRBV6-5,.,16,CASSYLAGGTYNEQFF
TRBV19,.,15,CASSGTGIGTTEAFF
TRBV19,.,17,CASSTGRLTATNEKLFF
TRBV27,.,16,CASIGTSGKGSYEQYF
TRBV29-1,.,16,CSAGPSQKGLTYEQYF
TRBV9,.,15,CASSVDGHSGNTIYF
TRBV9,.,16,CASSVGLQGFAGELFF